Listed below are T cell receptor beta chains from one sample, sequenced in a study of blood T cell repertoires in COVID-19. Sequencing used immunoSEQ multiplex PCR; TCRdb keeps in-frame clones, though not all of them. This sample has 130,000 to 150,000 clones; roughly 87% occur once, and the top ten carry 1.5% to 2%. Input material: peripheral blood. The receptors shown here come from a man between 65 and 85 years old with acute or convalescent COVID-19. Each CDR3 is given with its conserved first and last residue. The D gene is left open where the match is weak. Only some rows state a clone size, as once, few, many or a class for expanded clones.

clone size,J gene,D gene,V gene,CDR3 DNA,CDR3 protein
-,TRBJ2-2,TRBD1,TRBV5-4,TGTGCCAGCAGCTCTCGAACGGGGACAGGAAACACCGGGGAGCTGTTTTTT,CASSSRTGTGNTGELFF
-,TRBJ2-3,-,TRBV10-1,TGCGCCAGTTCGACACGGCCTAGCACAGATACGCAGTATTTT,CASSTRPSTDTQYF
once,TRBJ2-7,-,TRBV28,TGTGCCAGCTGGGCCCCACAGGTCGGAGCTTACGAGCAGTACTTC,CASWAPQVGAYEQYF
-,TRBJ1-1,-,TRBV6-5,TGTGCCAGCAGTTACCAGGGTGGGACTGAAGCTTTCTTT,CASSYQGGTEAFF
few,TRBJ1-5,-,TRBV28,TGTGCCAGCAGGCTGGGACTTGGACGGTCTAATCAGCCCCAGCATTTT,CASRLGLGRSNQPQHF
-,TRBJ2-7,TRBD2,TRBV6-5,TGTGCCAGCAGTTCCACAACTAGCGGGGGCAACGAGCAGTACTTC,CASSSTTSGGNEQYF
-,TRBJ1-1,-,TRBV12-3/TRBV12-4,TGTGCCAGCAGTTTAAGCGAGGCTGAAGCTTTCTTT,CASSLSEAEAFF
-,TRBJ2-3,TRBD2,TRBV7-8,TGTGCCAGCATCTCCTCCCGGCGGGGGGATACGCAGTATTTT,CASISSRRGDTQYF
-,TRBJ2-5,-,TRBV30,TGTGCCTGGGCAGGCATCAAACAAGAGACCCAGTACTTC,CAWAGIKQETQYF
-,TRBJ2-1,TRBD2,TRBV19,TGTGCCAGTAATAAAGCGGGGGGAGACAATGAGCAGTTCTTC,CASNKAGGDNEQFF
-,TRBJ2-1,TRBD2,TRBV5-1,TGCGCCAGCAGCTTGCCTAGCGGGGTTTACAATGAGCAGTTCTTC,CASSLPSGVYNEQFF
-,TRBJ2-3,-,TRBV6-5,TGTGCCAGCCTTAGCGAGTACACAGATACGCAGTATTTT,CASLSEYTDTQYF
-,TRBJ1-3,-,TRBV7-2,TGTGCCAGCAGCCCCGACAGGTTCTCTGGAAACACCATATATTTT,CASSPDRFSGNTIYF
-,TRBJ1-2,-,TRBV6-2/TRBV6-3,TGTGCCAGCAGTTCTACTAGGACAGAGGCGGTTAACGGGGGGGGCTACACCTTC,CASSSTRTEAVNGGGYTF
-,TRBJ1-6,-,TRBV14,TGTGCCAGCAGCCCCAGGACAGTCTTAAGCTCCTATAATTCACCCCTCCACTTT,CASSPRTVLSSYNSPLHF
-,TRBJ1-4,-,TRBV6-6,TGTGCCAGCAGTTCCTACTACGCAGGGGATAATGAAAAACTGTTTTTT,CASSSYYAGDNEKLFF
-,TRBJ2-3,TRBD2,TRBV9,TGTGCCAGCAGCGTTAGCGGAGCGGGAACAGATACGCAGTATTTT,CASSVSGAGTDTQYF
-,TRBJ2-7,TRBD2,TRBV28,TGTGCCAGCAGACCCACTAGCGGGGGGTCCTACGAGCAGTACTTC,CASRPTSGGSYEQYF
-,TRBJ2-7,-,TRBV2,TGTGCCAGCAGTGAACGGCCGAGGCAGCAGTACTTC,CASSERPRQQYF
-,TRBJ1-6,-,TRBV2,TGTGCCAGCAGTTTTCTAGGACAGACCAATAATTCACCCCTCCACTTT,CASSFLGQTNNSPLHF
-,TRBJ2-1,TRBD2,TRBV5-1,TGCGCCAGCAGCGGGACTAGTTACGATGAGCAGTTCTTC,CASSGTSYDEQFF
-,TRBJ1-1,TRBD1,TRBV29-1,TGCAGCGTCCTTGGACAGGGGGACACTGAAGCTTTCTTT,CSVLGQGDTEAFF
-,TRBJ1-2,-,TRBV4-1,TGCGCCAGCAGCCAAGATCTCCAGGGTTACTATGGCTACACCTTC,CASSQDLQGYYGYTF
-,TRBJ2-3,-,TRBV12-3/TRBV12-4,TGTGCCAGCAGTTTAGCAGGACTCAATACGCAGTATTTT,CASSLAGLNTQYF
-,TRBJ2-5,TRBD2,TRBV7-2,TGTGCCAGCAGCGGCGGCGGGGGGCAAGAGACCCAGTACTTC,CASSGGGGQETQYF
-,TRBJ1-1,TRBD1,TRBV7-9,TGTGCCAGCAGCCCACAGGGGATCAACGAAGCTTTCTTT,CASSPQGINEAFF
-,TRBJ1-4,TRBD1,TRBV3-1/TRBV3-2,TGTGCCAGCAGCACGACAGGGGGTGAAAAACTGTTTTTT,CASSTTGGEKLFF
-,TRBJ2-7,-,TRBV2,TGTGCCAGCACTCGGACGGAGAGGGCCTACGAGCAGTACTTC,CASTRTERAYEQYF
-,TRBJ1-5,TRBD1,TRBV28,TGTGCCAGCAGTCCCGGATATTCACAGGGGTACTATAGCAATCAGCCCCAGCATTTT,CASSPGYSQGYYSNQPQHF
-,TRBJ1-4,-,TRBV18,TGTGCCAGCTCACCACCGTCAGGGAGGGGAGCTAATGAAAAACTGTTTTTT,CASSPPSGRGANEKLFF
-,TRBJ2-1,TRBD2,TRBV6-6,TGTGCCAGCAGCCTAGCGGGGGGGTACTATGAGCAGTTCTTC,CASSLAGGYYEQFF
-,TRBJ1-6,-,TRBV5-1,TGCGCCAGCAGCTTGCCACAGTCTAATTCACCCCTCCACTTT,CASSLPQSNSPLHF
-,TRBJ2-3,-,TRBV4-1,TGCGCCAGCAGCCAAGACGGATCCAGGGGACCCACAGATACGCAGTATTTT,CASSQDGSRGPTDTQYF
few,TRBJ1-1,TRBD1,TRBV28,TGTGCCAGCAGTCTAAGACAGGGCAGAGCTGAAGCTTTCTTT,CASSLRQGRAEAFF
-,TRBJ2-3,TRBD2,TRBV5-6,TGTGCCAGCAGCTTGACCCTAGCGGGAGACGGTACAGATACGCAGTATTTT,CASSLTLAGDGTDTQYF
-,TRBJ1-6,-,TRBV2,TGTGCCAGCGCTGAGATCCCCAATTCACCCCTCCACTTT,CASAEIPNSPLHF
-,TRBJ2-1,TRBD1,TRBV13,TGTGCCAGCAGCTTATTGACAGGGGGCGGGAATGAGCAGTTCTTC,CASSLLTGGGNEQFF
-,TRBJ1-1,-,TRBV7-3,TGTGCCAGCAGCGCACAGGGGAACACTGAAGCTTTCTTT,CASSAQGNTEAFF
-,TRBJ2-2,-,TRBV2,TGTGCCAGCAGTGAAGGCCTAGCGTCACACACCGGGGAGCTGTTTTTT,CASSEGLASHTGELFF
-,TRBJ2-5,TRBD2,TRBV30,TGTGCCTGGAGTTGGGGCGGGAGTAAGGTGACCCAGTACTTC,CAWSWGGSKVTQYF
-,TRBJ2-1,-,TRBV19,TGTGCCAGTAGTACCCAGCAGCGGGGAGGGGGACATGAGCAGTTCTTC,CASSTQQRGGGHEQFF
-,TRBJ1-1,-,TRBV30,TGTGCCTGGGGACGGTTGAACACTGAAGCTTTCTTT,CAWGRLNTEAFF
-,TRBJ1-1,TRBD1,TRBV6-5,TGTGCCAGCACCTTGACAGGGGAGGGCACTGAAGCTTTCTTT,CASTLTGEGTEAFF
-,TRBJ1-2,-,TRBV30,TGTGCCTGGAGTATGTACACCTTTAACTATGGCTACACCTTC,CAWSMYTFNYGYTF
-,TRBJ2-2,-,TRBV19,TGTGCCAGTAGTATACGGCAGGGGACTATTGCGAACACCGGGGAGCTGTTTTTT,CASSIRQGTIANTGELFF
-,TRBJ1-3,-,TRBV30,TGTGCCTCCCCGGGTAGTACCTCTGGAAACACCATATATTTT,CASPGSTSGNTIYF
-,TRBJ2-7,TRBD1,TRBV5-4,TGTGCCAGCAGGTCCGGGACAGGGGGCTACGAGCAGTACTTC,CASRSGTGGYEQYF
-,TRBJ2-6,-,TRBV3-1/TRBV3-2,TGTGCCAGCGGAGCCTCTGGGGCCAACGTCCTGACTTTC,CASGASGANVLTF
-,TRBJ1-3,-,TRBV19,TGTGCCAGTAGTACCAGACAGTGGAGCTCTGGAAACACCATATATTTT,CASSTRQWSSGNTIYF
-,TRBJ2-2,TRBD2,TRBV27,TGTGCCAGCAAATCTCCGGGACTAGGAGCGAACACCGGGGAGCTGTTTTTT,CASKSPGLGANTGELFF
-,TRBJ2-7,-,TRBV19,TGTGCCAGTAGTATAGGGGGAGGGGGATTCTACGAGCAGTACTTC,CASSIGGGGFYEQYF
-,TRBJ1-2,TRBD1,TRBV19,TGTGCCAGCAACGCCCACAGAACAGGGGACTATGGCTACACCTTC,CASNAHRTGDYGYTF
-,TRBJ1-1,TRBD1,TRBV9,TGTGCCAGCAGCGTAGCCGGGACAGATATGAACACTGAAGCTTTCTTT,CASSVAGTDMNTEAFF
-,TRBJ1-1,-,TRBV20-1,TGCAGTGCTGTCAGGGTGGCTGAAGCTTTCTTT,CSAVRVAEAFF